The rows below give T cell receptor beta chains drawn from one sample of a study of vaccination and CD4 T cells after COVID-19. TCRdb recomputed calls from the PCR reads with MiXCR, one row per CDR3 protein. The top ten hold around 20% of the sample, which has 8,000 or so distinct CDR3 sequences, about a fifth seen once. Antigens for these TCRs are unknown. The input for sequencing was CD4+ T cells from blood, cultured in vitro, taken after SARS-CoV-2 vaccination. These receptors were taken from a human donor who had recovered from COVID-19. Each CDR3 is given with its conserved first and last residue. A D gene is named only where the DNA matches it firmly. For some rows the clone size is stated as once, few or many, or as a class when expanded; others skip it.

v_gene	abundance	d_gene	j_gene	CDR3aa	CDR3nt
TRBV12-5	.	.	TRBJ1-1	CASGFPELNTEAFF	TGTGCTAGTGGTTTTCCCGAACTGAACACTGAAGCTTTCTTT
TRBV11-2	few	.	TRBJ1-1	CASSSMYRDTEAFF	TGTGCCAGCAGCTCGATGTACAGGGACACTGAAGCTTTCTTT
TRBV20-1	.	TRBD1	TRBJ2-7	CSAQTNRGISYEQYF	TGCAGTGCCCAAACCAACAGGGGAATCTCCTACGAGCAGTACTTC
TRBV27	.	TRBD1	TRBJ2-2	CASSGGTGGRAWNTGELFF	TGTGCCAGCAGTGGGGGGACAGGGGGCCGAGCATGGAACACCGGGGAGCTGTTTTTT
TRBV7-2	.	.	TRBJ1-1	CASSLDPRENTEAFF	TGTGCCAGCAGCTTAGACCCTCGGGAGAACACTGAAGCTTTCTTT
TRBV20-1	many	.	TRBJ1-5	CSARPGSLANQPQHF	TGCAGTGCTAGACCCGGGTCGTTGGCGAATCAGCCCCAGCATTTT
TRBV29-1	.	.	TRBJ2-1	CSVNGGTLQFF	TGCAGCGTCAACGGTGGGACTTTACAGTTCTTC
TRBV7-8	few	TRBD2	TRBJ2-3	CASSQEGLAGAASTDTQYF	TGTGCCAGCAGCCAGGAGGGACTAGCGGGGGCAGCTAGCACAGATACGCAGTATTTT
TRBV24-1	.	.	TRBJ1-1	CATSDPDSTEAFF	TGTGCCACCAGTGACCCGGACAGCACTGAAGCTTTCTTT
TRBV11-2	few	.	TRBJ2-5	CASSLDGGRETQYF	TGTGCCAGCAGCTTAGATGGGGGCCGGGAGACCCAGTACTTC
TRBV24-1	.	TRBD2	TRBJ2-1	CATSARAGLAGSSSYNEQFF	TGTGCCACCAGTGCTCGGGCGGGACTAGCGGGTAGCAGCTCCTACAATGAGCAGTTCTTC
TRBV6-5	few	.	TRBJ2-4	CASSYGTAKNIQYF	TGTGCCAGCAGTTACGGGACAGCCAAAAACATTCAGTACTTC
TRBV2	few	.	TRBJ2-7	CASNTIAAGLYEQYF	TGTGCCAGCAACACAATAGCGGCGGGGCTCTACGAGCAGTACTTC
TRBV28	few	.	TRBJ2-7	CASSSPGIYEQYF	TGTGCCAGCAGTTCGCCAGGAATCTACGAGCAGTACTTC